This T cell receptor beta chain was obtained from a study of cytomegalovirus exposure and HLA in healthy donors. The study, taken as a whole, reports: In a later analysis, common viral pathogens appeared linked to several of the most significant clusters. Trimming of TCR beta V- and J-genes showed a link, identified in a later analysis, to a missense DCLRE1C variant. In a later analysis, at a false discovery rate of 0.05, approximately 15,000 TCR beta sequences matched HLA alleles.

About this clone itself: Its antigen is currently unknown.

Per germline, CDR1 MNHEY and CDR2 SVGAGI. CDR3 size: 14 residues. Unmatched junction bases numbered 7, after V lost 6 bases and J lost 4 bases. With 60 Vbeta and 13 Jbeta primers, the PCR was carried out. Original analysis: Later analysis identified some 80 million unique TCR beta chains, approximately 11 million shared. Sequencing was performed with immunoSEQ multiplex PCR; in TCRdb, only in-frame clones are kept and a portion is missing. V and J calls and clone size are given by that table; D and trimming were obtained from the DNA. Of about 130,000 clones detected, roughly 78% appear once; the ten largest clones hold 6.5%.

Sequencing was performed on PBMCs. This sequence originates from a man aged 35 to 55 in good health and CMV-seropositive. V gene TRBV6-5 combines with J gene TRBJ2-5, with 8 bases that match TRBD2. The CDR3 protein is CASSGLASRETQYF. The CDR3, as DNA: TGTGCCAGCAGCGGACTAGCAAGTCGAGAGACCCAGTACTTC.